These 5 T cell receptor beta chains share one sample of origin, sequenced in a study of shared clonotypes between healthy human individuals (dated by TCRdb to the early 2020s). CD8 naive samples were obtained by positive selection for CCR7 among CD45RO-negative cells, yielding a CD45RA+CCR7+ population from which TemRA cells were excluded. Libraries came from the immunoSEQ multiplex PCR assay. TCRdb limited this immuneACCESS table to in-frame rearrangements with V and J called. A share of clones is missing; checked studies link under half to unresolved V genes, and the rest is unexplained. For this sample there are about 610,000 clones; 95% to 96% appear just once. About 0.12% of the sample lies in the top ten. The sample taken for sequencing was naive CD8+ T cells sorted from blood. The intended sense of this specimen's cell subset or site label: CD45RA+CCR7+. All receptors derive from a woman in her twenties or thirties in good health.

V gene TRBV9 combines with J gene TRBJ2-1; no clear D gene. V lost 0 bases, J lost 10 bases, and 11 bases lay in between. Germline assignment: CDR1 SGDLS and CDR2 YYNGEE. The CDR3 covers 13 residues. The CDR3 region has the DNA TGTGCCAGCAGCGTAGGGCTAACCACCGAGCAGTTCTTC. Encoded protein: CASSVGLTTEQFF. Looking up the rest from reference TRBV9 and TRBJ2-1 gives the full variable domain: DSGVTQTPKHLITATGQRVTLRCSPRSGDLSVYWYQQSLDQGLQFLIQYYNGEERAKGNILERFSAQQFPDLHSELNLSSLELGDSALYFCASSVGLTTEQFFGPGTRLTVL.

The table lists this clone with a few counts. The chain couples TRBV4-1 to TRBJ1-1; D perhaps matches TRBD1 (5 bases). CDR1 and CDR2 (germline): MGHRA, YSYEKL. The length of the CDR3 is 11 residues. Trimming left V 7 bases short and J 11 bases short, with 14 bases between. In DNA, the CDR3 is TGCGCCAGCAAAGGCCAGGGAACTGCTTTCTTT. Translating it yields CASKGQGTAFF.

This clone has a single count. The gene calls are TRBV28 and TRBJ1-2; 7 bases agree with TRBD1. Germline CDR1 is MDHEN and CDR2 is SYDVKM. J lost 8 bases, V lost 5 bases, and 8 bases had no gene match. CDR3 length equals 13 residues. The DNA for the CDR3 is TGTGCCAGCAGTCGACAGGGTTGGGAAGGCTACACCTTC. This translates into CASSRQGWEGYTF.

The V and J genes are TRBV6-1 and TRBJ2-7; 7 bases line up with TRBD2. The CDR3 sequence is 16 residues long. Germline CDR1 MNHNS, CDR2 SASEGT. J gave up 0 bases and V 2 bases, and 7 bases lay outside the gene matches. The CDR3 region has the DNA TGTGCCAGCAGTGAATGGGTTGGCGGGAGCTCCTACGAGCAGTACTTC. It encodes CASSEWVGGSSYEQYF.

This clone was picked up one time. V is TRBV5-8 and J is TRBJ2-2; D not certain. V was trimmed by 0 bases and J by 3 bases, leaving 6 bases between them. The germline gives CDR1 SGHTS, CDR2 YDEGEE. The CDR3 runs 14 residues. CDR3 in DNA: TGTGCCAGCAGCTTGGAGCCCTACACCGGGGAGCTGTTTTTT. Protein: CASSLEPYTGELFF.